These 30 T cell receptor beta chains were sequenced from one sample in a study of beta chain features in type 1 diabetes. Since all of the isolated RNA was reverse transcribed, expressed TCRB transcripts were what got sequenced. Assay: immunoSEQ multiplex PCR; the TCRdb copy retains only in-frame clones and omits some. The sample lists around 330,000 clones, approximately 11% seen once, with more than 0.015% in the top ten. Source material: naive CD4+ T cells from blood. The receptor source for this set is a woman under 40 in good health.

This CDR3 is CASSVFIEETQYF. CDR3 coding DNA: TGTGCCAGCAGTGTGTTTATAGAAGAGACCCAGTACTTC. This chain links TRBV2 with TRBJ2-5; D not resolved. With 4 bases removed from V and 3 bases from J, the gap between germline ends came to 9 bases. Looked up from germline, CDR1 is SNHLY and CDR2 is FYNNEI. This CDR3 contains 13 residues.

This clone was observed a handful of times. The chain is built from TRBV10-3 and TRBJ2-1, with 9 bases matching TRBD2. V shed 10 bases and J 6 bases; nucleotides not matched to a gene: 13. Germline CDR1 reads ENHRY; CDR2 reads SYGVKD. This CDR3 region has 15 residues. CDR3 sequence reads: CATGGSGLAVNEQFF. The CDR3 coding sequence is TGTGCCACCGGGGGATCGGGACTAGCTGTCAATGAGCAGTTCTTC.

This clone was seen more than once but under ten times. This chain uses TRBV25-1 with TRBJ2-7; the match to TRBD2 covers 7 bases. V trimming: 4 bases; J trimming: 5 bases; junction bases outside the gene matches: 5. The CDR3 has 13 residues. Germline lookup yields CDR1 MGHDK and CDR2 SYGVNS. The CDR3 sequence: CASSAYGRDEQYF. CDR3 in DNA: TGTGCCAGCAGTGCATATGGGAGGGACGAGCAGTACTTC.

This clone was picked up a small number of times. The chain couples TRBV30 to TRBJ2-1; TRBD2 aligns across 9 bases. The CDR3 extends over 18 amino acids. Germline values: CDR1 GTSNPN, CDR2 SVGIG (reference sequence). V trimming: 0 bases; J trimming: 5 bases; junction bases outside the gene matches: 14. CDR3 in amino acids: CAWSVRRLAANRDNEQFF. The DNA of the CDR3 is TGTGCCTGGAGTGTCAGACGACTAGCGGCAAATCGGGACAATGAGCAGTTCTTC.

The V and J genes are TRBV27 and TRBJ2-7; 8 nucleotides align to TRBD2. This CDR3 has 15 residues. The junction had 10 bases not matched to a gene; V was cut back by 6 bases and J by 3 bases. CDR1 MNHEY and CDR2 SMNVEV come from the germline V gene (reference sequence). DNA for the CDR3: TGTGCCAGCAGCACGGGGATGGCGGGAGGCTACGAGCAGTACTTC. Amino acid sequence: CASSTGMAGGYEQYF.

This clone was observed a handful of times. The chain combines TRBV27 with TRBJ2-7; D is possibly TRBD1 (6 bases). Germline V gene lookup returns CDR1 MNHEY and CDR2 SMNVEV (reference sequence). The CDR3 runs to 14 residues. V was pared by 3 bases and J by 2 bases, with 11 bases between. The CDR3 region is CASSFDRLPYEQYF. The CDR3 bases are TGTGCCAGCAGTTTCGACAGGCTCCCCTACGAGCAGTACTTC.

A few counts support this clone. This chain links TRBV27 with TRBJ2-2; D uncertain. Per the germline V gene, CDR1 is MNHEY and CDR2 is SMNVEV (reference sequence). Trimming removed 2 bases at V and 7 bases at J, with 8 bases between. The CDR3 runs to 13 residues. DNA for the CDR3: TGTGCCAGCAGTTTAACAGTGATCGGGGAGCTGTTTTTT. Translation: CASSLTVIGELFF.

The chain carries TRBV7-9 and TRBJ2-1; TRBD1 agrees at 7 bases. J was trimmed by 2 bases and V by 6 bases; bases with no gene match: 16. The CDR3 has 18 amino acids. Germline V gene data show CDR1 as SEHNR and CDR2 as FQNEAQ (reference sequence). In nucleotides, the CDR3 is TGTGCCAGCAGTCCAGGGGGTACCCCCGGGTTGGCCTACAATGAGCAGTTCTTC. Translation: CASSPGGTPGLAYNEQFF.

There are a few counts of this clone. The chain combines TRBV7-2 with TRBJ1-1, with no clear D. The CDR3 runs to 14 residues. V lost 5 bases and J lost 2, with 12 bases in between. Germline V gives CDR1 SGHTA, CDR2 FQGNSA. As DNA, the CDR3 is TGTGCCAGCAGCCCGCGGCGTGAAAACACTGAAGCTTTCTTT. It specifies CASSPRRENTEAFF.

Concerning this clone: One junction end does not reproduce the germline sequence, and a read error may be involved. The chain couples TRBV29-1 to TRBJ1-5; TRBD1 aligns across 7 bases. The CDR3 runs to 15 residues. The germline CDR1 and CDR2 sequences are SQVTM and ANQGSEA. CDR3 in amino acids: CSVQDGDSISAPQHF. The CDR3 nucleotides read TGCAGCGTTCAAGACGGGGACAGCATATCAGCTCCCCAGCATTTT.

The V and J genes are TRBV5-1 and TRBJ1-1; perhaps TRBD1 as D (5 bases). Trimming shortened V by 1 base and J by 5 bases, and 12 bases separated the two germline ends. This CDR3 region has 14 residues. Germline V gene sequence: CDR1 SGHRS, CDR2 YFSETQ. CDR3 region: CASSLMSGRTEAFF. The CDR3 DNA sequence: TGCGCCAGCAGCTTGATGTCAGGGAGGACTGAAGCTTTCTTT.

The chain employs TRBV9 and TRBJ2-2, with D possibly TRBD1 on 5 matching bases. The germline V gene encodes CDR1 SGDLS and CDR2 YYNGEE. The CDR3 totals 14 residues. V lost 5 bases and J lost 0, with 8 bases in between. The CDR3 is CASRDSSNTGELFF. CDR3 nucleotide sequence: TGTGCCAGCAGAGACAGCTCGAACACCGGGGAGCTGTTTTTT. Combining the CDR3 with reference TRBV9 and TRBJ2-2 gives the whole variable domain DSGVTQTPKHLITATGQRVTLRCSPRSGDLSVYWYQQSLDQGLQFLIQYYNGEERAKGNILERFSAQQFPDLHSELNLSSLELGDSALYFCASRDSSNTGELFFGEGSRLTVL.

This clone was detected only a few times. The chain uses TRBV5-1 and TRBJ2-1, with D tentatively TRBD1 (6 bases). V was cut by 0 bases and J by 6 bases, with 13 bases left in between. This CDR3 comprises 15 residues. CDR1 is SGHRS, CDR2 YFSETQ, per germline. The DNA for the CDR3 is TGCGCCAGCAGCTTGGATCAGGGGAGAGGCAATGAGCAGTTCTTC. This encodes CASSLDQGRGNEQFF.

This clone was recorded a few times. This chain uses TRBV18 with TRBJ2-7; D gene unclear. This CDR3 region has 15 residues. Germline CDR1 reads KGHSH; CDR2 reads LQKENI. V gave up 2 bases and J gave up 1 base, with 12 bases separating them. CDR3: CASSPAELKSYEQYF. The CDR3 bases are TGTGCCAGCTCACCAGCGGAACTTAAATCCTACGAGCAGTACTTC.

The V call is TRBV7-2, the J call TRBJ2-7; 11 positions agree with TRBD2. The germline gives CDR1 SGHTA, CDR2 FQGNSA. V was pared by 0 bases and J by 1 base, with 11 bases of the junction left unmatched. The CDR3 is 19 residues long. The CDR3: CASSLATSGRKVGSYEQYF. Written as DNA, the CDR3 is TGTGCCAGCAGCTTAGCCACTAGCGGGAGAAAGGTGGGGTCCTACGAGCAGTACTTC.

A few counts support this clone. This chain links TRBV5-1 with TRBJ2-7; D perhaps matches TRBD2 (6 bases). Germline CDR1 SGHRS, CDR2 YFSETQ. This CDR3 is 18 amino acids long. Trimming pared 0 bases from V and 4 bases from J, leaving 23 bases between. DNA of the CDR3: TGCGCCAGCAGCTTGGCGCCTGGCCCAAAGGACGGGGGATACGAGCAGTACTTC. It yields the protein CASSLAPGPKDGGYEQYF. Full variable domain (outside the CDR3, taken from reference TRBV5-1 and TRBJ2-7): KAGVTQTPRYLIKTRGQQVTLSCSPISGHRSVSWYQQTPGQGLQFLFEYFSETQRNKGNFPGRFSGRQFSNSRSEMNVSTLELGDSALYLCASSLAPGPKDGGYEQYFGPGTRLTVT.

V is TRBV18 and J is TRBJ2-5, with D possibly being TRBD1 (5 bases). V was cut by 4 bases and J by 9 bases, with 12 bases left in between. Germline assignment: CDR1 KGHSH and CDR2 LQKENI. The CDR3 consists of 12 residues. CDR3 bases: TGTGCCAGCTCACTCCTCGACAGATCCCAGTACTTC. Translating gives CASSLLDRSQYF.

The table lists this clone with a few counts. The rearrangement joins TRBV10-3 to TRBJ2-5; 9 bases are shared with TRBD1. Trimming cost V 0 bases and J 6 bases; bases outside gene matches: 11. Germline CDR1 ENHRY, CDR2 SYGVKD. This CDR3 is built from 17 residues. CDR3 DNA: TGTGCCATCAGTGAGTCTGGTTCTGGGACAGGGAGGCAGACCCAGTACTTC. Translation gives CAISESGSGTGRQTQYF.

This clone has a handful of counts. The chain is built from TRBV4-3 and TRBJ2-3; D unclear. The CDR3 sequence is 14 residues long. With 0 bases removed from V and 2 bases from J, the gap between germline ends came to 6 bases. Germline assignment: CDR1 LGHNA and CDR2 YSLEER. CDR3 loop: CASSQDVNTDTQYF. As DNA, the CDR3 is TGCGCCAGCAGCCAAGACGTAAACACAGATACGCAGTATTTT.

The chain carries TRBV6-5 and TRBJ2-7, with 7 bases that match TRBD1. The CDR3 is made up of 16 amino acids. Germline V CDR1 and CDR2: MNHEY, SVGAGI. Germline trimming cut 2 bases from V and 0 bases from J; bases unmatched to any gene: 7. DNA for the CDR3: TGTGCCAGCAGTTACCGGACAGGAAAAGACTCCTACGAGCAGTACTTC. It encodes CASSYRTGKDSYEQYF.

The gene calls are TRBV28 and TRBJ1-2, with 7 bases aligning to TRBD1. The CDR3 consists of 14 residues. The germline V gene encodes CDR1 MDHEN and CDR2 SYDVKM. V shed 5 bases and J 4 bases; nucleotides not matched to a gene: 7. The CDR3 here is CASSPDRAGYGYTF. The CDR3 bases are TGTGCCAGCAGTCCAGACAGGGCTGGCTATGGCTACACCTTC.

This clone showed up just a few times. This chain joins TRBV5-1 and TRBJ2-1; D perhaps matches TRBD1 (5 bases). Germline V lookup: CDR1 SGHRS, CDR2 YFSETQ. The CDR3 is 14 amino acids. V gave up 0 bases and J gave up 5 bases, with 9 bases separating them. This CDR3 is CASSLAVGDNEQFF. In DNA, the CDR3 is TGCGCCAGCAGCTTGGCGGTAGGGGACAATGAGCAGTTCTTC.

The chain has TRBV11-2 and TRBJ2-3, with TRBD2 identical over 13 bases. The CDR3 is 17 amino acids. Germline V gene sequence: CDR1 SGHAT, CDR2 FQNNGV. J gave up 4 bases and V 5 bases, and 9 bases lay outside the gene matches. CDR3 amino acids: CASSVRTSGSFSDTQYF. In DNA, the CDR3 is TGTGCCAGCAGCGTTCGGACTAGCGGGAGTTTTTCAGATACGCAGTATTTT.

This clone has a handful of counts. V usage is TRBV19 and J usage is TRBJ2-3; D is possibly TRBD1 (6 bases). V lost 10 bases and J lost 0, with 17 bases in between. This CDR3 region has 15 residues. Germline assignment: CDR1 LNHDA and CDR2 SQIVND (reference sequence). The chain's CDR3 is CATSKDSVSTDTQYF. As DNA, the CDR3 is TGTGCCACCTCGAAGGACAGCGTTAGCACAGATACGCAGTATTTT.

The CDR3 region is CAWSVDPGGSKNIQYF. The CDR3, as DNA: TGTGCCTGGAGTGTGGATCCAGGGGGATCCAAAAACATTCAGTACTTC. The chain joins TRBV30 to TRBJ2-4, with 7 bases matching TRBD1. The V gene end was trimmed by 0 bases and the J gene end by 2 bases; junction bases not matched to a gene: 7. CDR1 is GTSNPN and CDR2 is SVGIG in the germline V gene (reference sequence). This CDR3 comprises 16 residues.

The chain has TRBV11-1 and TRBJ2-1; D remains unclear. V shed 2 bases and J shed 7 bases, with 9 bases lying between them. Germline CDR1 SGHAT, CDR2 FQDESV (reference sequence). This CDR3 comprises 13 residues. CDR3: CASSLQTRNEQFF. CDR3 coding DNA: TGTGCCAGCAGCTTACAGACGAGGAATGAGCAGTTCTTC. Combining the CDR3 with reference TRBV11-1 and TRBJ2-1 gives the whole variable domain EAEVAQSPRYKITEKSQAVAFWCDPISGHATLYWYRQILGQGPELLVQFQDESVVDDSQLPKDRFSAERLKGVDSTLKIQPAELGDSAMYLCASSLQTRNEQFFGPGTRLTVL.

The chain links TRBV4-2 to TRBJ2-3; 9 nucleotides match TRBD2. The germline gives CDR1 LGHNA, CDR2 YNFKEQ. Unmatched junction bases numbered 10, after V lost 0 bases and J lost 3 bases. This CDR3 has 18 residues. CDR3 in DNA: TGTGCCAGCAGCCAAGAAGAGGTCGCGGGAGGGCCGACAGATACGCAGTATTTT. Translated, it gives CASSQEEVAGGPTDTQYF.

The chain employs TRBV30 and TRBJ2-5; D is perhaps TRBD2 (6 bases). This CDR3 comprises 13 residues. The germline V gene encodes CDR1 GTSNPN and CDR2 SVGIG (reference sequence). The ends were cut back, 1 base at V and 2 bases at J, with 8 bases in the middle. As DNA, the CDR3 is TGTGCCTGGAGTGAGACTAGACAAGAGACCCAGTACTTC. As protein: CAWSETRQETQYF.

The J gene is TRBJ2-7, the V gene TRBV14; D ambiguous. Trimming cost V 0 bases and J 2 bases, with 11 bases left between them. The germline V gene encodes CDR1 SGHDN and CDR2 FVKESK. The CDR3 runs 15 residues. This CDR3 is CASSQERRPPYEQYF. DNA for the CDR3: TGTGCCAGCAGCCAAGAGAGGCGCCCCCCCTACGAGCAGTACTTC.

This chain uses TRBV4-2 with TRBJ1-5, with a tentative D call TRBD1 (5 bases). V was cut by 7 bases and J by 6 bases, with 19 bases left in between. Germline CDR1 is LGHNA and CDR2 is YNFKEQ. This CDR3 has 15 amino acids. The CDR3 sequence is CASTSRQGGSQPQHF. For the CDR3, the DNA is TGTGCCAGCACGTCCAGGCAGGGTGGATCTCAGCCCCAGCATTTT.